Listed here are 20 T cell receptor beta chains from one sample, sequenced in a study of T-cell reconstitution after alpha-beta-depleted transplantation in children. Unique molecular identifiers were incorporated when the TCRbeta library was constructed. TCRdb itself ran the PCR reads through MiXCR, one entry per CDR3 protein. The sample shows about 980,000 distinct CDR3 sequences, about 26% of them seen only once. The material sequenced was PBMCs, mostly from graft donor cells, taken 360 days after TCRalphabeta/CD19-depleted stem cell transplant. These receptors were collected from a boy under two years old who had a stem cell transplant for SCID, so the T cells may come from the graft donor.

The chain joins TRBV7-3 to TRBJ2-4; D gene uncertain. Per the germline V gene, CDR1 is SGHTA and CDR2 is FQGTGA. The CDR3 loop spans 13 amino acids. Trimming stripped 5 bases from V and 7 bases from J, with 12 bases between. The CDR3 reads CASSPGPANIQYF. The CDR3 region has the DNA TGTGCCAGCAGCCCCGGCCCGGCGAACATTCAGTACTTC.

There are a few counts of this clonotype. The chain has TRBV6-2 or TRBV6-3 and TRBJ1-4; D gene unclear. This CDR3 contains 15 residues. The V gene lost 5 bases and the J gene lost 6 bases, with 16 bases spanning the gap. Germline V gene data show CDR1 as MNHEY and CDR2 as SVGEGT. CDR3 DNA: TGTGCCAGCAGTCCCGGAGGCCCTCGGGATGAAAAACTGTTTTTT. The encoded protein is CASSPGGPRDEKLFF.

This sequence joins TRBV13 and TRBJ1-6, with D possibly being TRBD1 (5 bases). The CDR3 spans 16 residues. The germline V gene encodes CDR1 PRHDT and CDR2 FYEKMQ (reference sequence). V lost 5 bases and J lost 5, with 16 bases in between. In DNA form, the CDR3 reads TGTGCCAGCAGCCGTCTGGGACCGAAGAATAATTCACCCCTCCACTTT. It encodes CASSRLGPKNNSPLHF.

This chain uses TRBV7-9 with TRBJ2-7; D not resolved. The CDR3 is made up of 14 amino acids. From germline, CDR1 is SEHNR and CDR2 FQNEAQ (reference sequence). The V end lost 5 bases, the J end lost 1 base, and 12 bases lay between the germline ends. The DNA for the CDR3 is TGTGCCAGCAGCCCGGTGGGTAAATCCTACGAGCAGTACTTC. Translating gives CASSPVGKSYEQYF.

The chain has TRBV4-1 and TRBJ2-3; TRBD2 aligns across 9 bases. The CDR3 has 17 amino acids. Germline V gene sequence: CDR1 MGHRA, CDR2 YSYEKL. Germline trimming cut 5 bases from V and 2 bases from J; bases unmatched to any gene: 11. This chain's CDR3 is CASSSGRLAAYTDTQYF. Here the CDR3 DNA reads TGCGCCAGCAGCTCAGGGCGACTAGCGGCCTACACAGATACGCAGTATTTT.

The V call is TRBV12-3 or TRBV12-4, the J call TRBJ2-1; D is unresolved. The CDR3 is 13 amino acids. V lost 0 bases, J lost 9 bases, and 9 bases lay in between. The chain's CDR3 is CASSLAGKGEQFF. The DNA of the CDR3 is TGTGCCAGCAGTTTAGCAGGGAAGGGTGAGCAGTTCTTC.

The chain links TRBV4-1 to TRBJ2-7, with 7 bases fitting TRBD1. Losses at the gene ends were 1 base for V and 0 bases for J; bases not matched to a gene: 6. The CDR3 totals 16 residues. CDR1 is MGHRA, CDR2 YSYEKL, per germline. The CDR3 sequence is CASSQGKTGSSYEQYF. CDR3 nucleotides: TGCGCCAGCAGCCAAGGGAAGACAGGGAGCTCCTACGAGCAGTACTTC.

This clonotype appeared a few times. CDR3 nucleotide sequence: TGTGCCAGCAGCCCGGGGACTAGCGGGAACGAGCAGTACTTC. Protein sequence: CASSPGTSGNEQYF. The chain recombines TRBV7-8 with TRBJ2-7, with 13 bases matching TRBD2. The CDR3 length is 14 residues. The trim removed 5 bases at V and 5 bases at J, leaving 3 bases unmatched. Germline V gene sequence: CDR1 SGHVS, CDR2 FQNEAQ.

The gene calls are TRBV2 and TRBJ2-3; D is possibly TRBD1 (6 bases). V lost 10 bases and J lost 2, with 13 bases in between. Germline CDR1 reads SNHLY; CDR2 reads FYNNEI. The CDR3 has 13 amino acids. The CDR3 DNA is TGTGCCACCAAGGGACATTTCACAGATACGCAGTATTTT. Its translation is CATKGHFTDTQYF.

This clonotype was observed a few times. The rearrangement links TRBV12-3 or TRBV12-4 to TRBJ2-6; D gene uncertain. V was cut by 2 bases and J by 0 bases, with 5 bases left in between. This CDR3 is 15 amino acids long. The CDR3 bases are TGTGCCAGCAGTTTATCAGACTCTGGGGCCAACGTCCTGACTTTC. This translates into CASSLSDSGANVLTF.

This clonotype was picked up a small number of times. This chain links TRBV9 with TRBJ2-3; 9 bases fit TRBD1. Germline V gives CDR1 SGDLS, CDR2 YYNGEE. This CDR3 contains 16 residues. Trimming removed 0 bases from V and 10 bases from J; junction bases left unmatched: 12. The CDR3 sequence: CASSVVGTGPFTAQYF. CDR3 nucleotide sequence: TGTGCCAGCAGCGTAGTAGGGACAGGGCCTTTCACGGCGCAGTATTTT.

As for this clonotype: A read error is possible here, since a much larger clone lies one base away. This chain connects TRBV4-3 to TRBJ1-2; D may be TRBD1 (6 bases). Germline CDR1 and CDR2: LGHNA and YSLEER. This CDR3 has 14 amino acids. Deletions cut 1 base from V and 0 bases from J, with 6 bases between. In DNA form, the CDR3 reads TGCGCCAGCAGCCAAGGGACAGCTAACTATGGCTACACCTTC. Translated: CASSQGTANYGYTF.

The V gene is TRBV5-1, the J gene TRBJ2-3; 7 bases map to TRBD2. Germline V gives CDR1 SGHRS, CDR2 YFSETQ. Unmatched junction bases numbered 11, after V lost 3 bases and J lost 4 bases. There are 16 residues in the CDR3. The CDR3 spells CASSWDVGGSSDTQYF. CDR3 in DNA: TGCGCCAGCAGCTGGGACGTCGGGGGGAGCTCAGATACGCAGTATTTT.

The rearrangement uses TRBV12-3 or TRBV12-4 and TRBJ1-5; tentatively, D is TRBD1 (6 bases). The CDR3 length is 14 residues. The V and J ends lost 1 base and 9 bases respectively, with 13 bases between them. CDR3 DNA: TGTGCCAGCAGTTTAGGGGGACACCCAGGGCCCCAGCATTTT. Its protein is CASSLGGHPGPQHF.

The chain recombines TRBV5-1 with TRBJ1-2; D is uncertain. Deletions cut 3 bases from V and 6 bases from J, with 15 bases between. Germline V gene sequence: CDR1 SGHRS, CDR2 YFSETQ. This CDR3 is built from 14 residues. The chain's CDR3 is CASSWGGPVDGYTF. CDR3 nucleotides: TGCGCCAGCAGCTGGGGAGGTCCAGTCGATGGCTACACCTTC.

This chain joins TRBV28 and TRBJ2-1, with 10 bases that match TRBD2. The V segment lost 1 base and the J segment 8 bases; nucleotides outside the gene matches: 5. Germline loops: CDR1 MDHEN, CDR2 SYDVKM. The CDR3 sequence is 15 residues long. The CDR3 DNA sequence: TGTGCCAGCAGTTTATTTAGCGGGGGGTTCCATGAGCAGTTCTTC. Its translation: CASSLFSGGFHEQFF.

The chain carries TRBV6-2 or TRBV6-3 and TRBJ1-4; D uncertain. This CDR3 contains 11 residues. From germline, CDR1 is MNHEY and CDR2 SVGEGT. The V and J ends lost 5 bases and 5 bases respectively, with 3 bases between them. In DNA, the CDR3 is TGTGCCAGCAGTAGAAATGAAAAACTGTTTTTT. As protein: CASSRNEKLFF.

This clonotype was seen a handful of times. The rearrangement joins TRBV18 to TRBJ1-3; D call uncertain. Germline V CDR1 and CDR2: KGHSH, LQKENI. V gave up 1 base and J gave up 0 bases, with 10 bases separating them. CDR3 size: 16 residues. The DNA of the CDR3 is TGTGCCAGCTCACCACGTGCAGGCTCCTCTGGAAACACCATATATTTT. Translation: CASSPRAGSSGNTIYF.

J is TRBJ2-7 and V is TRBV12-3 or TRBV12-4; D gene uncertain. This CDR3 is 14 amino acids long. Trimming stripped 5 bases from V and 2 bases from J, with 13 bases between. The CDR3 spells CASSAQERPYEQYF. Written as DNA, the CDR3 is TGTGCCAGCAGTGCCCAGGAGAGGCCCTACGAGCAGTACTTC.

The chain employs TRBV10-2 and TRBJ2-5; 8 bases line up with TRBD2. V dropped 2 bases and J dropped 5; count of bases not matched to a gene: 4. This CDR3 region has 14 residues. Germline assignment: CDR1 WSHSY and CDR2 SAAADI. The CDR3 region has the DNA TGCGCCAGCAGTGAGGTCGGGGGGGCTGAGACCCAGTACTTC. This gives the protein CASSEVGGAETQYF.